The rows below give T cell receptor beta chains drawn from one sample of a study of breast tumors, draining lymph nodes, adjacent tissues. TCRdb called the multiplex PCR reads again in MiXCR, with one record for every CDR3 protein. The data contain around 190,000 distinct CDR3 sequences, roughly 30% of them singletons. The specimen was axillary lymph node tissue. The receptors stem from a female donor with breast cancer. Some clones in this sample may be carry-over from other donors' samples. Both conserved end residues are part of each CDR3. A D gene is named only where the DNA matches it firmly. Clone size is not always given. Where it is, it says once, few, many or a class for expanded clones.

V: TRBV5-4
J: TRBJ2-7
D: .
size: many
length: 14
DNA: TGTGCCAGCAGCTTGGCCCTTAGTTCCTACGAGCAGTACTTC
CDR3: CASSLALSSYEQYF

V: TRBV7-6
J: TRBJ2-3
D: .
size: many
length: 16
DNA: TGTGCCGTCAGCCCAACCTGGATGATACGCACAGATACGCAGTATTTT
CDR3: CAVSPTWMIRTDTQYF

V: TRBV4-2
J: TRBJ2-5
D: TRBD2
size: .
length: 15
DNA: TGTGCCAGCAGCCAAGCCGGGACTAGCGGGGAGACCCAGTACTTC
CDR3: CASSQAGTSGETQYF

V: TRBV12-3/TRBV12-4
J: TRBJ1-2
D: TRBD1
size: many
length: 14
DNA: TGTGCCAGCAGCCCGGGACAGGGAACGAATGGCTACACCTTC
CDR3: CASSPGQGTNGYTF

V: TRBV7-8
J: TRBJ2-6
D: .
size: many
length: 16
DNA: TGTGCCAGCAGGCTTACGGCCAGCTCTGGGGCCAACGTCCTGACTTTC
CDR3: CASRLTASSGANVLTF

V: TRBV3-1
J: TRBJ2-5
D: TRBD1
size: many
length: 15
DNA: TGTGCCAGCAGCGACCCGACAGGGGCCGGGGAGACCCAGTACTTC
CDR3: CASSDPTGAGETQYF

V: TRBV4-1
J: TRBJ2-3
D: TRBD1
size: many
length: 17
DNA: TGCGCCAGCAGCCAAGAGAGAGGGACAGGGAGGGGAGATACGCAGTATTTT
CDR3: CASSQERGTGRGDTQYF

V: TRBV13
J: TRBJ2-5
D: TRBD2
size: .
length: 18
DNA: TGTGCCAGCAGCCTGCGGGGGGGTAGCGGGAGAGTGGGAGAGACCCAGTACTTC
CDR3: CASSLRGGSGRVGETQYF

V: TRBV12-3/TRBV12-4
J: TRBJ2-2
D: .
size: .
length: 18
DNA: TGTGCCAGCAGTTTACCCCCAACCACAAGAGGGTACACCGGGGAGCTGTTTTTT
CDR3: CASSLPPTTRGYTGELFF

V: TRBV29-1
J: TRBJ1-1
D: .
size: .
length: 10
DNA: TGCAGCGTGTTTTGGATTGAAGCTTTCTTT
CDR3: CSVFWIEAFF

V: TRBV20-1
J: TRBJ2-3
D: TRBD2
size: .
length: 14
DNA: TGCAGTGTCCGACTAGCGGGAGGACCGGCTGCGCAGTATTTT
CDR3: CSVRLAGGPAAQYF

V: TRBV11-2
J: TRBJ1-2
D: .
size: few
length: 16
DNA: TGTGCCAGCAGCAACCCTGAATCCGCGACAAAATATGGCTACACCTTC
CDR3: CASSNPESATKYGYTF

V: TRBV20-1
J: TRBJ2-3
D: .
size: many
length: 12
DNA: TGCAGTGCTGCCGGGAGATCGAATACGCAGTATTTT
CDR3: CSAAGRSNTQYF

V: TRBV29-1
J: TRBJ1-4
D: .
size: many
length: 13
DNA: TGCAGCGTTGTGTTTCAGAGGAATGAAAAACTGTTTTTT
CDR3: CSVVFQRNEKLFF

V: TRBV6-1
J: TRBJ2-2
D: .
size: .
length: 16
DNA: TGTGCCAGCAGTGAACACGGCAGGAGCGGTACCGGGGAGCTGTTTTTT
CDR3: CASSEHGRSGTGELFF

V: TRBV19
J: TRBJ2-5
D: .
size: many
length: 13
DNA: TGTGCCAGTAGTATGGGGGGGCTCGAGACCCAGTACTTC
CDR3: CASSMGGLETQYF

V: TRBV5-1
J: TRBJ2-2
D: TRBD2
size: many
length: 18
DNA: TGCGCCAGCAGCCCCGAACTAGCGGGGGGCTGGAACACCGGGGAGCTGTTTTTT
CDR3: CASSPELAGGWNTGELFF

V: TRBV20-1
J: TRBJ2-5
D: TRBD2
size: many
length: 16
DNA: TGCAGTGCCCCAAGCGGGGGGGCCGCCGGTTTAGAGACCCAGTACTTC
CDR3: CSAPSGGAAGLETQYF

V: TRBV12-3/TRBV12-4
J: TRBJ2-7
D: TRBD2
size: .
length: 19
DNA: TGTGCCAGCAGTTGCGGGCTTCAACGGGCGGGGGGGGCCGAGTACGAGCAGTACTTC
CDR3: CASSCGLQRAGGAEYEQYF

V: TRBV5-1
J: TRBJ1-2
D: .
size: once
length: 15
DNA: TGTGCCAGCAGCTTAGGGACCCAGAGAAACTATGGCTACACCTTC
CDR3: CASSLGTQRNYGYTF

V: TRBV6-1
J: TRBJ1-5
D: .
size: many
length: 13
DNA: TGTGCCAGCAGTGAAACAGGGTTTCAGCCCCAGCATTTT
CDR3: CASSETGFQPQHF

V: TRBV6-5
J: TRBJ2-5
D: TRBD2
size: many
length: 16
DNA: TGTGCCAGCAGCAGAGATAGCGGGAGGGCCTCAGAGACCCAGTACTTC
CDR3: CASSRDSGRASETQYF

V: TRBV7-2
J: TRBJ1-1
D: TRBD1
size: few
length: 14
DNA: TGTGCCAGCAGCGCAGGACAGGGGAGCACTGAAGCTTTCTTT
CDR3: CASSAGQGSTEAFF

V: TRBV6-2/TRBV6-3
J: TRBJ2-2
D: .
size: few
length: 15
DNA: TGTGCCAGCAGGAGGGGTGACAGACTCACCGGGGAGCTGTTTTTT
CDR3: CASRRGDRLTGELFF

V: TRBV7-3
J: TRBJ2-2
D: .
size: many
length: 14
DNA: TGTGCCAGCAGCCCCGGGAGAAGCACCGGGGAGCTGTTTTTT
CDR3: CASSPGRSTGELFF

V: TRBV7-3
J: TRBJ2-7
D: TRBD1
size: many
length: 13
DNA: TGTGCCAGCAGCCGGACAGGGATCTACGAGCAGTACTTC
CDR3: CASSRTGIYEQYF

V: TRBV7-3
J: TRBJ2-1
D: .
size: many
length: 17
DNA: TGTGCCAGCAGCCCAAAAGGGTACCGGGACACCGACAATGAGCAGTTCTTC
CDR3: CASSPKGYRDTDNEQFF

V: TRBV6-6
J: TRBJ2-5
D: TRBD1
size: many
length: 15
DNA: TGTGCCAGCACCGGGACAGTACTGAACCAAGAGACCCAGTACTTC
CDR3: CASTGTVLNQETQYF

V: TRBV12-3/TRBV12-4
J: TRBJ1-6
D: TRBD1
size: .
length: 14
DNA: TGTGCCAGCAGTCCGGGACAGGGGGTTTCACCCCTCCACTTT
CDR3: CASSPGQGVSPLHF

V: TRBV20-1
J: TRBJ2-7
D: TRBD2
size: many
length: 15
DNA: TGCAGTGCACACCTTCCGGGACTAGCCTTGGACGAGCAGTACTTC
CDR3: CSAHLPGLALDEQYF

V: TRBV10-3
J: TRBJ1-1
D: TRBD1
size: .
length: 14
DNA: TGTGCCACCCTCGTATCCGGGACAGGGGGCCTAGCTTTCTTT
CDR3: CATLVSGTGGLAFF

V: TRBV7-9
J: TRBJ2-1
D: TRBD2
size: many
length: 11
DNA: TGTGCCAGCACCCGGGGGGATGAGCAGTTCTTC
CDR3: CASTRGDEQFF

V: TRBV12-3/TRBV12-4
J: TRBJ1-1
D: .
size: few
length: 11
DNA: TGTGCCAGCTCCCGAAGCACTGAAGCTTTCTTT
CDR3: CASSRSTEAFF

V: TRBV7-8
J: TRBJ2-1
D: TRBD2
size: .
length: 15
DNA: TGTGCCAGCAGCACAAAGACTAGCGGCTACAATGAGCAGTTCTTC
CDR3: CASSTKTSGYNEQFF

V: TRBV28
J: TRBJ2-7
D: .
size: .
length: 14
DNA: TGTGCCAGCAGTTTGGCAGGGAGTAACTACGAGCAGTACTTC
CDR3: CASSLAGSNYEQYF

V: TRBV7-9
J: TRBJ2-3
D: .
size: many
length: 14
DNA: TGTGCCAGCAGCCCGGTGGCAGGTCCAGATACGCAGTATTTT
CDR3: CASSPVAGPDTQYF

V: TRBV10-3
J: TRBJ1-1
D: .
size: few
length: 14
DNA: TGTGCCATCAGTGAGGAACGGTTGTTGTATGAAGCTTTCTTT
CDR3: CAISEERLLYEAFF

V: TRBV15
J: TRBJ1-3
D: TRBD1
size: many
length: 18
DNA: TGTGCCACCAGCAGAGATGCCGGACAGGGGGCTTATGGAAACACCATATATTTT
CDR3: CATSRDAGQGAYGNTIYF

V: TRBV10-3
J: TRBJ2-5
D: .
size: .
length: 8
DNA: TGTGCCATCAGTGTACAGAACTTC
CDR3: CAISVQNF

V: TRBV4-1
J: TRBJ1-2
D: TRBD1
size: many
length: 15
DNA: TGCGCCAGCAGCCAGAACCGACAGGGATTCTATGGCTACACCTTC
CDR3: CASSQNRQGFYGYTF

V: TRBV7-2
J: TRBJ2-1
D: .
size: many
length: 11
DNA: TGTGCCAGCAGCGCATATGATGAGCAGTTCTTC
CDR3: CASSAYDEQFF

V: TRBV6-7
J: TRBJ2-2
D: .
size: .
length: 17
DNA: TGTGCCAACAGTTACTCGTCCGATCTGGAAAACACCGGGGAGCTGTTTTTT
CDR3: CANSYSSDLENTGELFF

V: TRBV10-3
J: TRBJ2-1
D: TRBD2
size: .
length: 17
DNA: TGTGCCATCAGTGAGTCGATGGGCGGGAGGGAATACAATGAGCAGTTCTTC
CDR3: CAISESMGGREYNEQFF

V: TRBV11-2
J: TRBJ2-2
D: TRBD1
size: .
length: 19
DNA: TGTGCCAGCAGCGTGACCGGACAGGGGCGCTCCCTGAACACCGGGGAGCTGTTTTTT
CDR3: CASSVTGQGRSLNTGELFF

V: TRBV4-1
J: TRBJ2-1
D: .
size: few
length: 15
DNA: TGCGCCAGCAGCCAAGATACGGGGGAGTACGGTGAGCAGTTCTTC
CDR3: CASSQDTGEYGEQFF

V: TRBV7-9
J: TRBJ1-5
D: TRBD1
size: many
length: 14
DNA: TGTGCCAGAGGGACAGGGGGCGATAATCAGCCCCAGCATTTT
CDR3: CARGTGGDNQPQHF

V: TRBV30
J: TRBJ1-6
D: TRBD1
size: .
length: 18
DNA: TGTGCCTGGAAACCCCCTAGCGGGACAGGGAATTATAATTCACCCCTCCACTTT
CDR3: CAWKPPSGTGNYNSPLHF

V: TRBV14
J: TRBJ1-1
D: .
size: .
length: 12
DNA: TGTGCCAGCAGCCAAGTCCCCCATGAAGCTTTCTTT
CDR3: CASSQVPHEAFF

V: TRBV7-9
J: TRBJ1-2
D: .
size: many
length: 16
DNA: TGTGCCAGCAGCTTAGCGGGCTCTGGAGTATCCTATGGCTACACCTTC
CDR3: CASSLAGSGVSYGYTF

V: TRBV6-5
J: TRBJ1-5
D: .
size: many
length: 15
DNA: TGTGCCAGCAGGCCTGGGACGCAGAGCAATCAGCCCCAGCATTTT
CDR3: CASRPGTQSNQPQHF

V: TRBV6-6
J: TRBJ2-3
D: TRBD2
size: .
length: 20
DNA: TGTGCCAGCAGTTTCCAGCGGGAGCTCGATCTCGATTTTGGCACAGATACGCAGTATTTT
CDR3: CASSFQRELDLDFGTDTQYF

V: TRBV20-1
J: TRBJ2-1
D: .
size: once
length: 17
DNA: TGCAGTGCTAGAGATGCGGCAGGGGGGGGTCGTTACAATGAGCAGTTCTTC
CDR3: CSARDAAGGGRYNEQFF

V: TRBV27
J: TRBJ1-6
D: TRBD1
size: many
length: 15
DNA: TGTGCCAGCAACAACCCGGGACAGGGAGTCTCACCCCTCCACTTT
CDR3: CASNNPGQGVSPLHF